The present TCR beta chain was sequenced within a study of cytomegalovirus exposure and HLA in healthy donors. Primers included in the PCR were 60 Vbeta and 13 Jbeta primers. The protocol was immunoSEQ multiplex PCR, while the TCRdb copy is restricted to in-frame clones and leaves out a portion. The top ten hold less than 9% of the sample, which has approximately 180,000 clones, roughly 80% seen once. When sampled, the donors appeared nominally healthy, though they likely had unrecorded immune exposures. The CDR3 covers 16 residues. The V gene's germline CDR1 is SGHRS and CDR2 YFSETQ. Deletions cut 4 bases from V and 1 base from J, with 17 bases between.

The chain uses TRBV5-1 and TRBJ1-1, with D uncertain. This sequence was found in a man under 40 in good health and CMV-seropositive. The sequencing sample was made of PBMCs. CDR3 DNA: TGCGCCAGCAGCCCAAGATTTGGTTTCGGGAACACTGAAGCTTTCTTT. This gives the protein CASSPRFGFGNTEAFF. The variable domain in full, completed from reference TRBV5-1 and TRBJ1-1, reads KAGVTQTPRYLIKTRGQQVTLSCSPISGHRSVSWYQQTPGQGLQFLFEYFSETQRNKGNFPGRFSGRQFSNSRSEMNVSTLELGDSALYLCASSPRFGFGNTEAFFGQGTRLTVV.